Presented here are 28 T cell receptor beta chains from one specimen sequenced in a study of blood T cell repertoires in COVID-19. Measured with immunoSEQ multiplex PCR; TCRdb has only the in-frame clones, and not every one. The sample lists 50,000 or so clones, around 87% occurring once. Sequenced: peripheral blood. Source of these receptors: a man aged 50 to 60 with active COVID-19.

This chain connects TRBV7-9 to TRBJ2-1, with D perhaps matching TRBD2 (6 bases). The germline V gene has CDR1 SEHNR and CDR2 FQNEAQ (reference sequence). With 0 bases removed from V and 10 bases from J, the gap between germline ends came to 10 bases. This CDR3 is built from 13 residues. CDR3 coding DNA: TGTGCCAGCAGCTTAGCTGCGGCGGGAGAGCAGTTCTTC. Translation gives CASSLAAAGEQFF.

The genes are TRBV18 and TRBJ2-3; weak D call: TRBD1 (6 bases). Trimming took 3 bases from V and 1 from J, leaving 17 bases between them. Germline V lookup: CDR1 KGHSH, CDR2 LQKENI. The CDR3 totals 17 residues. As DNA, the CDR3 is TGTGCCAGCTCACCGACACTTTCTCCAGGGGGCACAGATACGCAGTATTTT. It specifies CASSPTLSPGGTDTQYF.

The chain links TRBV2 to TRBJ1-1; D is unresolved. There are 14 residues in the CDR3. Per germline, CDR1 SNHLY and CDR2 FYNNEI. V shed 10 bases and J shed 8 bases, with 23 bases lying between them. The CDR3 sequence: CATTMEGAESEAFF. Written as DNA, the CDR3 is TGTGCCACTACGATGGAGGGCGCAGAAAGCGAAGCTTTCTTT.

Written as DNA, the CDR3 is TGTGCCAGTAATACCTTGTATGACAGGAATCAGCCCCAGCATTTT. Its translation: CASNTLYDRNQPQHF. V and J are TRBV19 and TRBJ1-5; possible D gene TRBD1, 6 bases. Trimming stripped 7 bases from V and 4 bases from J, with 17 bases between. This CDR3 comprises 15 residues. Germline-derived CDR1 and CDR2 are LNHDA and SQIVND (reference sequence).

The chain joins TRBV7-9 to TRBJ1-2; D unclear. Trimming removed 1 base from V and 13 bases from J, with 19 bases in between. Germline V gene data show CDR1 as SEHNR and CDR2 as FQNEAQ (reference sequence). The CDR3 has 14 residues. CDR3 residues: CASSLVFVEAVGTF. DNA for the CDR3: TGTGCCAGCAGCTTAGTGTTCGTCGAGGCAGTAGGCACCTTC.

This chain links TRBV29-1 with TRBJ2-3; D possibly corresponds to TRBD2 (6 bases). The germline gives CDR1 SQVTM, CDR2 ANQGSEA. The ends were cut back, 1 base at V and 2 bases at J, with 19 bases in the middle. The CDR3 is made up of 17 amino acids. The CDR3 DNA reads as TGCAGCGTTGAAGGGATCGGGACTCCCCTTGCCACAGATACGCAGTATTTT. Its translation: CSVEGIGTPLATDTQYF.

The J gene is TRBJ1-1, the V gene TRBV30; D remains ambiguous. Germline CDR1 and CDR2: GTSNPN and SVGIG (reference sequence). The CDR3 spans 11 residues. Trimming removed 2 bases at V and 8 bases at J, with 9 bases between. CDR3 amino acids: CAWSSGREAFF. Here the CDR3 DNA reads TGTGCCTGGAGTTCGGGGAGGGAAGCTTTCTTT.

The chain links TRBV11-2 to TRBJ2-7, with TRBD2 matching 9 bases. The CDR3 is 14 residues long. The germline V gene has CDR1 SGHAT and CDR2 FQNNGV. With V trimmed by 5 bases and J by 6 bases, 8 bases remained unmatched. CDR3 bases: TGTGCCAGCAGCCGTATAGCGGGAGTAGGCGAGCAGTACTTC. Its translation: CASSRIAGVGEQYF.

V is TRBV2 and J is TRBJ1-3; D call uncertain. The CDR3 runs to 12 residues. V lost 9 bases and J lost 7, with 13 bases in between. The germline gives CDR1 SNHLY, CDR2 FYNNEI. CDR3 coding DNA: TGTGCCAGTGGTAGCAATAGCAACACCATATATTTT. It is translated as CASGSNSNTIYF.

The chain couples TRBV6-5 to TRBJ1-3; TRBD1 might be the D (6 bases). Per germline, CDR1 MNHEY and CDR2 SVGAGI. This CDR3 is built from 15 residues. Trimming took 6 bases from V and 0 from J, leaving 12 bases between them. CDR3 DNA: TGTGCCAGCAGGGGTCAGGGGCTCTCTGGAAACACCATATATTTT. Translated: CASRGQGLSGNTIYF.

DNA of the CDR3: TGTACTCAGGGGCCTGGCCCCACCGGGGAGCTGTTTTTT. Residues: CTQGPGPTGELFF. This sequence joins TRBV7-8 and TRBJ2-2, with a possible D match to TRBD1 (6 bases). The CDR3 totals 13 residues. Germline V CDR1 and CDR2: SGHVS, FQNEAQ.

The chain recombines TRBV5-4 with TRBJ2-1; 8 bases are a match to TRBD1. The ends lost 4 bases at V and 5 bases at J; junction bases unmatched: 8. Germline V gene data show CDR1 as SGHNT and CDR2 as YYREEE (reference sequence). The CDR3 is 15 amino acids. DNA of the CDR3: TGTGCCAGCAGCCCAGGGGGCCGGGGCCACAATGAGCAGTTCTTC. It translates to CASSPGGRGHNEQFF.

The V call is TRBV11-2, the J call TRBJ1-2; D not certain. The ends were cut back, 1 base at V and 4 bases at J, with 13 bases in the middle. This CDR3 is 15 amino acids long. Per the germline V gene, CDR1 is SGHAT and CDR2 is FQNNGV. The CDR3 loop is CASSLGNSIGYGYTF. The CDR3 nucleotides read TGTGCCAGCAGCTTAGGAAACAGCATTGGCTATGGCTACACCTTC.

The rearrangement joins TRBV5-1 to TRBJ2-6, with TRBD2 matching 8 bases. Germline CDR1 is SGHRS and CDR2 is YFSETQ. V shed 0 bases, J shed 0 bases, and the junction held 11 bases outside the gene matches. This CDR3 is built from 20 residues. The CDR3 DNA reads TGCGCCAGCAGCTTGGTCCGCGGTAGCGGGACCAACTCTGGGGCCAACGTCCTGACTTTC. Residues: CASSLVRGSGTNSGANVLTF. Based on the CDR3 plus reference TRBV5-1 and TRBJ2-6, the full variable domain is KAGVTQTPRYLIKTRGQQVTLSCSPISGHRSVSWYQQTPGQGLQFLFEYFSETQRNKGNFPGRFSGRQFSNSRSEMNVSTLELGDSALYLCASSLVRGSGTNSGANVLTFGAGSRLTVL.

This chain uses TRBV27 with TRBJ2-7; 8 bases are shared with TRBD1. The V gene end was trimmed by 2 bases and the J gene end by 4 bases; junction bases not matched to a gene: 7. CDR1 and CDR2 from the germline V gene are MNHEY and SMNVEV (reference sequence). This CDR3 spans 15 amino acids. In DNA, the CDR3 is TGTGCCAGCAGTTTAAAAGGACAGGGTTATTACGAGCAGTACTTC. Residues: CASSLKGQGYYEQYF.

The table lists this clone with a few counts. The CDR3, as DNA: TGTGCCAGCAGCTCCCGTAAGGACAGGGTGATCAGTGGCTACACCTTC. The encoded protein is CASSSRKDRVISGYTF. The V call is TRBV7-9, the J call TRBJ1-2; TRBD1 aligns across 8 bases. Germline CDR1 SEHNR, CDR2 FQNEAQ (reference sequence). The junction had 14 bases not matched to a gene; V was cut back by 4 bases and J by 7 bases. The CDR3 has 16 amino acids.

This clone was observed a single time. The chain joins TRBV9 to TRBJ1-1, with TRBD1 matching 7 bases. V shed 4 bases, J shed 0 bases, and the junction held 6 bases outside the gene matches. Germline CDR1 reads SGDLS; CDR2 reads YYNGEE. The CDR3 runs to 15 residues. The CDR3 DNA follows: TGTGCCAGCAGCCCGCGGACAGGCGTGAACACTGAAGCTTTCTTT. Protein product: CASSPRTGVNTEAFF.

CDR3 nucleotides: TGCGCCAGCAGCCAAGACGTAGCGATCGCAAAGCGCGCCTACGAGCAGTACTTC. Residues: CASSQDVAIAKRAYEQYF. This chain uses TRBV4-3 with TRBJ2-7; maybe TRBD2 (5 bases). The germline V and J ends were trimmed by 0 bases and 2 bases, with 20 bases remaining between them. The CDR3 has 18 residues. Germline values: CDR1 LGHNA, CDR2 YSLEER.

The chain recombines TRBV6-1 with TRBJ1-1; 9 bases are a match to TRBD1. V gave up 2 bases and J gave up 5 bases; unmatched junction bases: 3. Germline V gene sequence: CDR1 MNHNS, CDR2 SASEGT. This CDR3 comprises 14 residues. The CDR3 sequence is CASSENRGLTEAFF. The DNA of the CDR3 is TGTGCCAGCAGTGAAAACAGGGGGCTAACTGAAGCTTTCTTT.

The chain employs TRBV20-1 and TRBJ2-7, with D perhaps TRBD2 (5 bases). The ends were cut back, 3 bases at V and 0 bases at J, with 21 bases in the middle. Germline loops: CDR1 DFQATT, CDR2 SNEGSKA (reference sequence). The CDR3 contains 17 residues. The CDR3 reads CSASLRAPLQSSYEQYF. In nucleotides, the CDR3 is TGCAGTGCTAGTCTGAGGGCTCCCCTCCAAAGCTCCTACGAGCAGTACTTC.

The chain employs TRBV10-1 and TRBJ1-1; D is unresolved. The CDR3 contains 13 residues. Germline assignment: CDR1 WNHNN and CDR2 SYGVQD (reference sequence). The ends were cut back, 5 bases at V and 1 base at J, with 8 bases in the middle. DNA for the CDR3: TGCGCCAGCAGTAAGGAGGGGAACACTGAAGCTTTCTTT. Encoded protein: CASSKEGNTEAFF.

The chain has TRBV5-1 and TRBJ2-5, with 8 bases that match TRBD2. CDR1 SGHRS and CDR2 YFSETQ come from the germline V gene. The V segment lost 4 bases and the J segment 5 bases; nucleotides outside the gene matches: 25. The CDR3 loop spans 20 amino acids. DNA for the CDR3: TGCGCCAGCAGCCCCAAAGGTCCTGGAGGCGGGAGGCTTCATGGGGAGACCCAGTACTTC. Protein product: CASSPKGPGGGRLHGETQYF.

V is TRBV5-1 and J is TRBJ2-3; 8 nucleotides align to TRBD1. Losses at the gene ends were 8 bases for V and 1 base for J; bases not matched to a gene: 9. Looked up from germline, CDR1 is SGHRS and CDR2 is YFSETQ. The CDR3 has 15 residues. CDR3 bases: TGCGCCAGTGCAGGGGGCACGATTGGCACAGATACGCAGTATTTT. As protein: CASAGGTIGTDTQYF.

The chain carries TRBV11-2 and TRBJ2-6; 7 nucleotides align to TRBD1. The CDR3 length is 19 residues. Germline loops: CDR1 SGHAT, CDR2 FQNNGV. The V and J ends lost 1 base and 0 bases, in that order; junction bases with no gene match: 9. The CDR3 loop reads CASSLGAGGPLSGANVLTF. The CDR3, as DNA: TGTGCCAGCAGCTTAGGGGCAGGGGGACCCCTCTCTGGGGCCAACGTCCTGACTTTC.

A few counts support this clone. The gene calls are TRBV3-1 (or the pseudogene TRBV3-2) and TRBJ1-6; D perhaps matches TRBD1 (5 bases). Trimming removed 5 bases from V and 10 bases from J, with 9 bases in between. CDR3 size: 12 residues. Per the germline V gene, CDR1 is LGHDT and CDR2 is YNNKEL (reference sequence). The CDR3 spells CASSFRGSPLHF. The CDR3 nucleotides read TGTGCCAGCAGCTTTAGGGGATCACCCCTCCACTTT.

The chain recombines TRBV6-5 with TRBJ2-5; 7 bases agree with TRBD1. CDR1 MNHEY and CDR2 SVGAGI come from the germline V gene. This CDR3 comprises 15 residues. The trim removed 4 bases at V and 9 bases at J, leaving 14 bases unmatched. As DNA, the CDR3 is TGTGCCAGCAGTTCAGAGACAGGGAAGGTGATGGCCCAGTACTTC. It yields the protein CASSSETGKVMAQYF.

The rearrangement joins TRBV3-1 (or the pseudogene TRBV3-2) to TRBJ2-3; 14 bases line up with TRBD2. CDR3 length: 17 residues. V lost 3 bases, J lost 4 bases, and 6 bases stayed unmatched. Germline CDR1 reads LGHDT; CDR2 reads YNNKEL (reference sequence). CDR3 in amino acids: CASSQPRLAGGADTQYF. The CDR3 bases are TGTGCCAGCAGCCAGCCCAGACTAGCGGGAGGGGCAGATACGCAGTATTTT.

This clone was seen only a few times. The junction differs from germline at one of its ends, possibly a read error. This chain uses TRBV4-1 with TRBJ1-6; D is ambiguous. CDR3 length: 14 residues. Per the germline V gene, CDR1 is MGHRA and CDR2 is YSYEKL. Written as DNA, the CDR3 is TGCGCCAGCAGCCAGGGAGCAGATAAATCACCCCTCCACTTT. The encoded protein is CASSQGADKSPLHF.